Sequencing of this T cell receptor (beta chain) was carried out in a study of T-cell reconstitution after alpha-beta-depleted transplantation in children. Notes on the study in general: Newly produced T cells mostly accounted for T-cell counts and diversity one year post-transplant. Surviving recipient cells, namely T cells and thymic progenitors, were the source of high day-60 TCRbeta diversity in some patients. Alpha-beta T cells about two months after transplant reportedly derived from several hundred expanded graft clones.

Unique molecular identifiers were used to barcode this TCRbeta library. TCRdb used MiXCR to reprocess the PCR reads, holding one entry per CDR3 protein. The sample consists of approximately 85,000 distinct CDR3 sequences, 15% to 18% of them appearing once. With respect to this clonotype: The target antigen is unknown.

CDR1 and CDR2 from the germline V gene are WNHNN and SYGVQD (reference sequence). With V trimmed by 4 bases and J by 7 bases, 2 bases remained unmatched. This CDR3 comprises 13 residues. The source of this sequence is a male patient aged 2-9 years who had a stem cell transplant for acute lymphoblastic leukemia, so the T cells may come from the graft donor. Sequences were derived from PBMCs, mostly from graft donor cells, sampled 180 days after TCRalphabeta/CD19-depleted stem cell transplant. This rearrangement joins TRBV10-1 to TRBJ1-1; TRBD1 aligns across 11 bases. CDR3 loop: CASSAGQGDEAFF. For the CDR3, the DNA is TGCGCCAGCAGTGCGGGACAGGGGGATGAAGCTTTCTTT.